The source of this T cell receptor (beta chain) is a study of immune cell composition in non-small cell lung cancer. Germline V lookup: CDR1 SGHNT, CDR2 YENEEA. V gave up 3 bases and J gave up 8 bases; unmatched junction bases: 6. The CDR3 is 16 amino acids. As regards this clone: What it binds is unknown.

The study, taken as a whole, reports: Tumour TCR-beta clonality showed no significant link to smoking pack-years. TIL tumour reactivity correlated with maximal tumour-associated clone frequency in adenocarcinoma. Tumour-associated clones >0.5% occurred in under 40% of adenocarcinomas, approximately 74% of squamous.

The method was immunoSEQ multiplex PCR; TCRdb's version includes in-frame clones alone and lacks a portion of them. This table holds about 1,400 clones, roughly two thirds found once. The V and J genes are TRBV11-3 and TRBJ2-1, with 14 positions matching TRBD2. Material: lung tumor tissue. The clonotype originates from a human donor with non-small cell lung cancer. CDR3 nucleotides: TGTGCCAGCAGCTTTCGACTAGCGGGAGGGAGGGATGAGCAGTTCTTC. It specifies CASSFRLAGGRDEQFF.